This T cell receptor (beta chain) came from a study of blood T cell repertoires in COVID-19. Study summary: Material from acute and convalescent COVID-19 was sourced from the United States, Italy and Spain.

The V gene's germline CDR1 is SGHAT and CDR2 FQNNGV. V lost 7 bases and J lost 4, with 14 bases in between. The CDR3 contains 14 residues. The method was immunoSEQ multiplex PCR; TCRdb's version includes in-frame clones alone and lacks a portion of them. The sample includes 140,000 to 150,000 clones, 80% to 85% seen only once; the top ten take roughly 5.7%. The clonotype was recovered from a woman in her 50s who had been exposed to COVID-19. Sequenced: PBMCs or T cells enriched from blood (not recorded which). The rearrangement uses TRBV11-2 and TRBJ1-3; unclear D gene. CDR3 DNA sequence: TGTGCCAGCACCCTGAGCGGGGTCGGAAACACCATATATTTT. Protein sequence: CASTLSGVGNTIYF.